This passage covers 13 T cell receptor beta chains from one sample sequenced in a study of blood T cell repertoires in COVID-19. Sequencing was performed with immunoSEQ multiplex PCR; in TCRdb, only in-frame clones are kept and a portion is missing. The sample shows some 530,000 clones, 75% to 90% of them seen only once. Specimen: peripheral blood. The receptors shown here come from a human donor in a cohort sampled during active COVID-19.

The chain recombines TRBV7-8 with TRBJ1-1; D remains ambiguous. This CDR3 has 15 amino acids. Germline assignment: CDR1 SGHVS and CDR2 FQNEAQ. V was cut by 3 bases and J by 4 bases, with 15 bases left in between. DNA for the CDR3: TGTGCCAGCAGCTTTAGACACGGCGAAGGCACTGAAGCTTTCTTT. Amino acid sequence: CASSFRHGEGTEAFF.

The genes are TRBV6-5 and TRBJ2-1; D possibly corresponds to TRBD2 (6 bases). The CDR3 covers 13 residues. Germline CDR1 reads MNHEY; CDR2 reads SVGAGI. Between the trimmed V and J ends, which lost 7 bases and 9 bases, there was a span of 16 bases. The CDR3 DNA reads TGTGCCAGCACCTACCTGCGGGATGCTGAGCAGTTCTTC. Amino acid sequence: CASTYLRDAEQFF.

The chain has TRBV18 and TRBJ2-5, with unresolved D. Trimming took off 4 bases at V and 2 bases at J, with 8 bases between the two ends. The CDR3 has 13 amino acids. Germline V lookup: CDR1 KGHSH, CDR2 LQKENI. Here the CDR3 reads CASSLQVQETQYF. CDR3 nucleotides: TGTGCCAGCTCACTACAAGTGCAAGAGACCCAGTACTTC. The whole variable domain, remainder taken from reference TRBV18 and TRBJ2-5, is NAGVMQNPRHLVRRRGQEARLRCSPMKGHSHVYWYRQLPEEGLKFMVYLQKENIIDESGMPKERFSAEFPKEGPSILRIQQVVRGDSAAYFCASSLQVQETQYFGPGTRLLVL.

V gene TRBV6-2 or TRBV6-3 combines with J gene TRBJ2-5; 8 nucleotides match TRBD1. Germline V gives CDR1 MNHEY, CDR2 SVGEGT. The CDR3 is 15 amino acids. The junction had 11 bases not matched to a gene; V was cut back by 6 bases and J by 5 bases. The CDR3 region is CASSDGTGPRETQYF. In DNA, the CDR3 is TGTGCCAGCAGCGATGGGACAGGCCCGAGGGAGACCCAGTACTTC.

This chain links TRBV11-3 with TRBJ2-2, with 9 bases lining up with TRBD2. CDR1 is SGHNT, CDR2 YENEEA, per germline. Trimming at V came to 4 bases and at J to 7 bases, leaving 7 bases not matched to a gene. CDR3 size: 15 residues. This chain's CDR3 is CASSSGSSGSGELFF. In nucleotides, the CDR3 is TGTGCCAGCAGCTCCGGGAGTAGCGGGAGCGGGGAGCTGTTTTTT.

The rearrangement joins TRBV6-5 to TRBJ1-3, with 9 bases lining up with TRBD1. J was trimmed by 2 bases and V by 6 bases; bases with no gene match: 5. Germline loops: CDR1 MNHEY, CDR2 SVGAGI. CDR3 length: 15 residues. The CDR3: CASRGTGGPGNTIYF. CDR3 coding DNA: TGTGCCAGCAGGGGCACAGGGGGCCCTGGAAACACCATATATTTT.

This chain uses TRBV4-2 with TRBJ1-2, with TRBD1 identical over 8 bases. CDR3 length: 16 residues. V shed 2 bases and J 8 bases; nucleotides not matched to a gene: 13. Germline CDR1 reads LGHNA; CDR2 reads YNFKEQ. The CDR3 DNA is TGTGCCAGCAGCCAACCACACCCAGGGGGCCCGGGAGGCTACACCTTC. The encoded protein is CASSQPHPGGPGGYTF.

The gene calls are TRBV7-2 and TRBJ2-7; 7 bases line up with TRBD2. Germline CDR1 reads SGHTA; CDR2 reads FQGNSA. V lost 4 bases to trimming and J lost 2 bases; unmatched junction nucleotides: 5. This CDR3 spans 14 amino acids. The CDR3 coding sequence is TGTGCCAGCAGCTCGGGACTACTTCCCTACGAGCAGTACTTC. Residues: CASSSGLLPYEQYF.

The chain combines TRBV11-2 with TRBJ2-1, with D perhaps matching TRBD2 (6 bases). The V gene's germline CDR1 is SGHAT and CDR2 FQNNGV. The ends were cut back, 7 bases at V and 7 bases at J, with 14 bases in the middle. CDR3 length: 13 residues. CDR3 region: CASTLLSGNEQFF. The CDR3 bases are TGTGCCAGCACCCTGCTCAGCGGGAATGAGCAGTTCTTC.

The CDR3 DNA sequence: TGTGCCAGCAGCCAAGTCGGGAGGGACGCAGATACGCAGTATTTT. Translated, it gives CASSQVGRDADTQYF. This sequence joins TRBV3-1 (or the pseudogene TRBV3-2) and TRBJ2-3, with TRBD2 identical over 8 bases. Germline lookup yields CDR1 LGHDT and CDR2 YNNKEL (reference sequence). This CDR3 has 15 residues. With 1 base clipped from V and 4 bases from J, the junction kept 4 bases outside the gene matches.

The chain has TRBV7-2 and TRBJ2-3, with D tentatively TRBD2 (5 bases). The CDR3 contains 16 residues. The germline V and J ends were trimmed by 0 bases and 2 bases, with 12 bases remaining between them. Germline assignment: CDR1 SGHTA and CDR2 FQGNSA. The CDR3 protein is CASSLAGGSYTDTQYF. CDR3 bases: TGTGCCAGCAGCTTAGCGGGCGGGTCCTACACAGATACGCAGTATTTT.

Concerning this clone itself: One end of the junction fails to match germline, which may point to a read error. Different DNA sequences within this sample yield the same CDR3. This chain joins TRBV19 and TRBJ2-3; 12 positions match TRBD1. This CDR3 has 15 amino acids. Germline CDR1 LNHDA, CDR2 SQIVND (reference sequence). The CDR3 region is CASSAGTGGADTQYF. The DNA of the CDR3 is TGTGCCAGTAGTGCCGGGACAGGGGGCGCAGATACGCAATATTTT.

V is TRBV7-2 and J is TRBJ1-1, with D possibly being TRBD1 (5 bases). Germline V gene lookup returns CDR1 SGHTA and CDR2 FQGNSA. This CDR3 is built from 14 residues. V gave up 3 bases and J gave up 4 bases, with 12 bases separating them. This chain's CDR3 is CASSFVSQGTEAFF. CDR3 DNA: TGTGCCAGCAGCTTTGTCAGCCAGGGCACTGAAGCTTTCTTT.